This is a list of T cell receptor beta chains from one sample in a study of OX40 agonist ivuxolimab in advanced cancers. Here immunoSEQ multiplex PCR was the method, and the copy in TCRdb shows in-frame clones only, minus some. This table has tens of thousands of clones, 65% to 85% appearing once. Sequenced material: CD4+ or CD8+ T cells sorted from blood, taken in a trial of the OX40 agonist ivuxolimab. The origin of the receptors is an adult with an advanced solid tumor such as melanoma, head and neck, liver or kidney cancer. The CDR3 runs from the conserved cysteine through the conserved F or W. A D gene is named only where the DNA matches it firmly. Clone size appears in some rows only: once, few, many, or a class for an expanded clone.

j_call d_call clone_size v_call cdr3_nt cdr3_aa
TRBJ1-5 NA few TRBV4-1 TGCGCCAGCAGCCAACAGGTAAATCAGCCCCAGCATTTT CASSQQVNQPQHF
TRBJ2-7 NA once TRBV4-3 TGCGCCAGCAGCCAAGTTTTGATCTACGAGGGCAGCCACTACGAGCAGTACTTC CASSQVLIYEGSHYEQYF
TRBJ2-2 TRBD1 NA TRBV5-1 TGCGCCAGCAGCTTGTTAGGGACAGGGAACACCGGGGAGCTGTTTTTT CASSLLGTGNTGELFF
TRBJ2-1 NA NA TRBV5-1 TGCGCCAGCAGCTTGGAGGTTATAGGGTCTCAGTTCTTC CASSLEVIGSQFF
TRBJ1-5 TRBD1 NA TRBV28 TGTGCCAGCAGTACCCGGGACAGACTTGTGCCGCCCCAGCATTTT CASSTRDRLVPPQHF
TRBJ2-1 TRBD2 once TRBV10-2 TGCGCCAGCAAGGGGACTAGCGGGATTTATGAGCAGTTCTTC CASKGTSGIYEQFF
TRBJ1-1 NA NA TRBV5-1 TGCGCCAGCAGCTGGGGGCACCGGGACATTGGTACTGAAGCTTTCTTT CASSWGHRDIGTEAFF
TRBJ2-5 TRBD2 NA TRBV7-3 TGTGCCAGCGGCAAAGCGGGGGAGACCCAGTACTTC CASGKAGETQYF
TRBJ1-4 NA NA TRBV7-7 TGTGCTAGCAGACGTAAAGGGGGGAGACAGTGGGAAGGGGCAACTAATGAAAAACTGTTTTTT CASRRKGGRQWEGATNEKLFF
TRBJ1-1 NA once TRBV30 TGTGCCTGGAGCCGCGGGAGGACTGAAGCTTTCTTT CAWSRGRTEAFF
TRBJ2-7 NA medium-sized TRBV7-7 TGTGCTAGCAGCTTAGGATGGGGAAACGAGCAGTACTTC CASSLGWGNEQYF
TRBJ2-2 NA NA TRBV5-8 TGTGCCAGCAGCTTGTTGGGCTTTAAAGCCGGGGAGCTGTTTTTT CASSLLGFKAGELFF
TRBJ2-3 NA NA TRBV7-6 TGTGCCAGCAGCCTCCAAGCGTTCACAGATACGCAGTATTTT CASSLQAFTDTQYF
TRBJ2-2 TRBD2 NA TRBV4-3 TGCGCCAGCAGCCGTACACTAGCGGGTGGGGTCGGGGAGCTGTTTTTT CASSRTLAGGVGELFF
TRBJ1-4 TRBD1 NA TRBV5-1 TGCGCCAGCGCAAAGGGACAGGGCGAGGACGAAAAACTGTTTTTT CASAKGQGEDEKLFF
TRBJ1-4 NA NA TRBV5-6 TGTGCCAGCAGCTTGGCCATTAATGAAAAACTGTTTTTT CASSLAINEKLFF
TRBJ2-3 TRBD2 few TRBV9 TGTGCCAGCAGCGCGACTAGCGGGAGGACAGATACGCAGTATTTT CASSATSGRTDTQYF
TRBJ2-7 NA NA TRBV30 TGTGCCTGGAGTTCGGGGGACTCCCCTTACGAGCAGTACTTC CAWSSGDSPYEQYF
TRBJ1-2 NA NA TRBV19 TGTGCCAGTAGTATCGTGCCGACTAGAAGCTATGGCTACACCTTC CASSIVPTRSYGYTF
TRBJ2-1 TRBD2 NA TRBV5-4 TGTGCCAGCAGCTTGTTAGCTAGCGGGAGAGGGAATGAGCAGTTCTTC CASSLLASGRGNEQFF
TRBJ1-1 NA NA TRBV11-2 TGTGCCAGCAGCCAGACAACCAACACTGAAGCTTTCTTT CASSQTTNTEAFF
TRBJ1-2 TRBD1 NA TRBV19 TGTGCCAGTAGTATCGGACAGGGCTATAGTCGTGGCTACACCTTC CASSIGQGYSRGYTF
TRBJ1-3 NA few TRBV6-1 TGTGCCAGCGGGGGGACAAAGAGGACCATATATTTT CASGGTKRTIYF
TRBJ2-3 TRBD2 NA TRBV5-1 TGCGCCAGCAGCTGGGGACTAGCGGGAGGGATTAGCACAGATACGCAGTATTTT CASSWGLAGGISTDTQYF
TRBJ1-1 NA NA TRBV5-1 TGCGCCAGCAACGACGGACAGTCCTTTTTCCGCACTGAAGCTTTCTTT CASNDGQSFFRTEAFF
TRBJ1-1 NA once TRBV5-6 TGTGCCAGCAGAACAGGGCGGATGAACACTGAAGCTTTCTTT CASRTGRMNTEAFF
TRBJ2-3 TRBD1 few TRBV5-4 TGTGCCAGCAGCTTGGGGACAGGGGGCACAGATACGCAGTATTTT CASSLGTGGTDTQYF
TRBJ1-2 NA NA TRBV15 TGTGCCACCAGCAGAGTCCAGGGGACCTATGGCTACACCTTC CATSRVQGTYGYTF
TRBJ1-5 NA NA TRBV6-6 TGTGCCAGCAGTTACTCGCACCGGGTCGATCAGCCCCAGCATTTT CASSYSHRVDQPQHF
TRBJ2-7 NA few TRBV6-6 TGTGCCAGCAGTTTCCGGGTCCCCGGCTCCTACGAGCAGTACTTC CASSFRVPGSYEQYF
TRBJ1-2 TRBD1 NA TRBV10-3 TGTGTTACAACCGGGACAGGGGTAGGTGGCTACACCTTC CVTTGTGVGGYTF
TRBJ1-5 NA NA TRBV2 TGTGCCAGCAGTGATCGCCTGGGGAATCAGCCCCAGCATTTT CASSDRLGNQPQHF
TRBJ2-2 NA NA TRBV7-9 TGTGCCAGTTCGGACCCCAGGAACACCGGGGAGCTGTTTTTT CASSDPRNTGELFF
TRBJ2-7 TRBD2 NA TRBV5-6 TGTGCCAGCAGCTTGGCCCCAGCGGGAGGGCCCTACGAGCAGTACTTC CASSLAPAGGPYEQYF
TRBJ1-1 NA NA TRBV30 TGTGCCTGGAGACCCCGGGACACTGAAGCTTTCTTT CAWRPRDTEAFF
TRBJ2-7 NA few TRBV2 TGTGCCAGCAGACGGGACTTCTCCTACGAGCAGTACTTC CASRRDFSYEQYF
TRBJ1-1 NA NA TRBV9 TGTGCCAGCAGCGTAGGAGGGCACACTGAAGCTTTCTTT CASSVGGHTEAFF
TRBJ2-3 TRBD2 NA TRBV19 TGTGCCAGTAGTATTAGCGGGATGGGAGATACGCAGTATTTT CASSISGMGDTQYF
TRBJ2-7 NA NA TRBV11-1 TGTGCCAGCAGCCGAAGGAGGCCCCCCTACGAGCAGTACTTC CASSRRRPPYEQYF
TRBJ1-5 NA NA TRBV11-2 TGTGCCAGCAGCTTAACGGCGAGCCAGCCCCAGCATTTT CASSLTASQPQHF
TRBJ1-1 TRBD1 NA TRBV6-1 TGTGCCAGCAGCTGGGACAGTCAGAACACTGAAGCTTTCTTT CASSWDSQNTEAFF
TRBJ2-5 NA NA TRBV11-3 TGTGCCAGCAGCTTAGAGGCGCGTCAGACCCAGTACTTC CASSLEARQTQYF
TRBJ2-5 NA once TRBV5-4 TGTGCCAGCAGACCCCAAAACTCGGAGACCCAGTACTTC CASRPQNSETQYF
TRBJ2-4 NA NA TRBV28 TGTGCCAGCAGGGGCACGGGGAGGGCCAAAAACATTCAGTACTTC CASRGTGRAKNIQYF
TRBJ2-3 NA NA TRBV11-2 TGTGCCAGCAGTAACCTAGATGCGCAGTATTTT CASSNLDAQYF
TRBJ1-3 NA NA TRBV29-1 TGCAGCGTTGCCCTGGACACTGGTGGAAACACCATATATTTT CSVALDTGGNTIYF
TRBJ1-2 NA NA TRBV5-1 TGCGCCAGCAGCGACCTGGACAATATCTATGGCTACACCTTC CASSDLDNIYGYTF
TRBJ2-1 NA NA TRBV23-1 TGCGCCAGCAGTCACACCGGGACGACGGGCAATGAGCAGTTCTTC CASSHTGTTGNEQFF
TRBJ2-7 NA NA TRBV6-5 TGTGCCAGCAGTCGTCGCCTGGGGAGCTCCTACGAGCAGTACTTC CASSRRLGSSYEQYF
TRBJ2-5 NA once TRBV11-2 TGTGCCAGCAGCATCGAGGGGGGTTCGGCAGAGACCCAGTACTTC CASSIEGGSAETQYF
TRBJ2-2 NA NA TRBV30 TGTGCCTGCTCCCGGGCAGGGGAAACCGGGGAGCTGTTTTTT CACSRAGETGELFF
TRBJ1-1 NA once TRBV11-3 TGTGCCAGCAGCTTTCTCGGGGGTAGGAGCACTGAAGCTTTCTTT CASSFLGGRSTEAFF
TRBJ2-7 TRBD2 once TRBV27 TGTGCCAGCAATCCACAGAGAGCGGGAGGGTACGAGCAGTACTTC CASNPQRAGGYEQYF
TRBJ2-1 NA few TRBV30 TGTGCCTGGAGCCAGACGGGACGCCGGTATGGTGAGCAGTTCTTC CAWSQTGRRYGEQFF